This TCR beta chain appears in the sequencing data of a study of blood T cell repertoires in COVID-19 (TCRdb year 2020). Turning to the overall study: Samples covering the acute and convalescent phases of COVID-19 were provided by collaborators in the United States, Italy and Spain. Nearly every sample came with metadata listing a de-identified subject ID, COVID-19 status, age in years and sex. The repertoires were made available in a free public database intended to serve as a resource for research on the immune response to SARS-CoV-2. The material from the prospective study consisted of cDNA or gDNA derived from T cells, B-cell-depleted T cells, or PBMCs. HLA class I and class II types, where available, came from metadata supplied by the sample provider rather than from assay-based typing. The dataset comprised deeply sampled blood TCRbeta repertoires from subjects exposed to, actively infected with, or recovered from COVID-19. The samples were drawn from two sources: the first 160 participants of the ongoing ImmuneRACE study, and 1,200 or so subjects contributed by 6 global collaborators. On the study overall, not on this receptor specifically: How much clinical and demographic metadata was included differed by source and by participant, and the metadata was provided uncurated.

Worth noting for this clone: The clone's antigen remains unknown. Per-base quality was not reported, and no clone a single base away is much larger than it.

Enrolling through a virtual design, the prospective study's participants ranged in age from about 18 to 100 years and lived across about two dozen United States geographic areas. To assign participants to cohorts, the prospective study relied on clinical history that participants themselves reported in a screening survey and a study questionnaire. ImmuneRACE Cohort 3 recovered participants were defined by two consecutive negative NP/OP PCR tests, healthcare professional clearance, or symptom resolution. Mobile phlebotomists in the prospective study collected whole blood, serum and a nasopharyngeal or oropharyngeal swab from every participant. Over a roughly two-month period, participants in the prospective study had the option of providing additional blood draws and questionnaires. Blood samples from the prospective study were shipped frozen or at room temperature prior to DNA extraction. The immunoSEQ Assay, a bias-controlled multiplex PCR, was used to amplify TCRbeta CDR3 regions from genomic DNA. As for how the authors treated the data: The number of nucleated cells in each sample was estimated by amplification of reference gene primers within the assay. To quantify the absolute abundance of each unique TCRbeta CDR3 rearrangement, sequence reads were collapsed and filtered. For each sample, productive Simpson clonality was calculated by taking the square root of Simpson's diversity index across productive rearrangements. What TCRdb holds here is the immuneACCESS table cut down to in-frame rearrangements. Part of the clones is not present; checked against another copy, under half of the missing clones reflect an unresolved V gene, and the others are unexplained. The DNA was the basis for D and trimming; V, J and clone size are from that table. The sample table holds 150,000 to 200,000 clones, of which almost 85% were seen once. Approximately 11% of the sample comes from the top ten.

This clonotype was sampled from a man aged 50-59 years who had recovered from COVID-19. What was sequenced was PBMCs or T cells enriched from blood (not recorded which).

For the CDR3, the sequence is CASRPTGVPQYF. The DNA sequence is TGTGCCAGCAGACCCACAGGGGTGCCGCAGTATTTT. The chain couples TRBV2 to TRBJ2-3; 7 nucleotides in the junction match TRBD1. In the germline V gene, CDR1 corresponds to SNHLY and CDR2 to FYNNEI. From V the trimming removes 6 bases and from J it removes 10 bases, while the gene matches leave 7 bases of the junction unaccounted for. From the cysteine up to the phenylalanine, the CDR3 has a length of 12 residues. This entry keeps only the CDR3 DNA: 36 bases, framed from base 1.